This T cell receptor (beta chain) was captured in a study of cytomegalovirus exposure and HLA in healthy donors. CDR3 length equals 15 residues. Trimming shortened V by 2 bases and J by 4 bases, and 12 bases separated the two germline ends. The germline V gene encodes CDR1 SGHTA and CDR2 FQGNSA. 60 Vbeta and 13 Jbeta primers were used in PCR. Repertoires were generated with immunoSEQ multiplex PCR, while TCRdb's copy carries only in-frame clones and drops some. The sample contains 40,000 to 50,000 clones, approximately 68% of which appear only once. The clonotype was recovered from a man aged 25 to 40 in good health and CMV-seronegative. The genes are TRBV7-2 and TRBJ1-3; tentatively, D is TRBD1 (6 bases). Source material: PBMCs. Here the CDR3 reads CASSLSTGQGNTIYF. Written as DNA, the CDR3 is TGTGCCAGCAGCTTATCTACAGGGCAAGGAAACACCATATATTTT.